Sequencing of this T cell receptor (beta chain) was carried out in a study of blood T cell repertoires in COVID-19. Study details: Samples of COVID-19 (acute and convalescent) were obtained from the United States, Italy and Spain. PBMCs, B-cell-depleted T cells, or T cells were the source of the cDNA or gDNA that made up the material.

The CDR3 is 16 amino acids. Trimming cost V 3 bases and J 4 bases; bases outside gene matches: 4. From germline, CDR1 is LNHDA and CDR2 SQIVND (reference sequence). Here immunoSEQ multiplex PCR was the method, and the copy in TCRdb shows in-frame clones only, minus some. The data show fewer than 450,000 clones, about 89% seen once. This sequence was found in a woman aged 50 to 60 with COVID-19, enrolled during active disease. Sequencing was carried out using peripheral blood. This chain joins TRBV19 and TRBJ1-5, with 12 bases matching TRBD1. CDR3 in DNA: TGTGCCAGTAGTATGGGACAGGGGGCCCGGAATCAGCCCCAGCATTTT. Translated: CASSMGQGARNQPQHF.